These 8 T cell receptor beta chains were all obtained from the same sample, sequenced in a study of regulatory T cells in long-lasting Graves disease. Time point of the sample: newly diagnosed GD, antithyroid drugs for less than 3 months. PBMCs provided the RNA from which the TCR library was made. According to the study, TCR beta libraries were built with iRepertoire HTBI primers and CDR3-region Arm-PCR. A single record per CDR3 protein comes from TCRdb applying MiXCR to the multiplex PCR reads. Of fewer than 550,000 distinct CDR3 sequences listed, more than 15% are singletons. In addition, the sample was reused for a study of T cells in Graves' hyperthyroidism and ophthalmopathy.

The specimen comprised peripheral blood mononuclear cells (PBMCs), sampled at new diagnosis, from a patient treated with antithyroid drugs. The receptor source for this set is a woman aged 40-60 years with Graves disease.

This clonotype was observed at least ten times. The chain links TRBV12-3 or TRBV12-4 to TRBJ2-5, with 12 bases matching TRBD1. CDR3 size: 18 residues. The V segment lost 5 bases and the J segment 0 bases; nucleotides outside the gene matches: 10. This CDR3 reads CASSPGQGAISYQETQYF. The DNA for the CDR3 is TGTGCCAGCAGTCCGGGACAGGGGGCAATTTCGTACCAAGAGACCCAGTACTTC.

The chain couples TRBV5-1 to TRBJ1-4; 7 bases map to TRBD1. CDR3 length: 17 residues. With V trimmed by 1 base and J by 8 bases, 14 bases remained unmatched. CDR1 SGHRS and CDR2 YFSETQ come from the germline V gene. In DNA form, the CDR3 reads TGCGCCAGCAGCTTGACCCCCGTCGACAGGGAGGGAGAAAAACTGTTTTTT. Translated, it gives CASSLTPVDREGEKLFF.

Many counts were recorded for this clonotype. CDR3: CASSEDGGQPQHF. The CDR3 DNA sequence: TGTGCCAGCAGTGAGGATGGCGGGCAGCCCCAGCATTTT. The chain uses TRBV2 and TRBJ1-5; no firm D call. The length of the CDR3 is 13 residues. Germline V gene lookup returns CDR1 SNHLY and CDR2 FYNNEI. The germline V and J ends were trimmed by 3 bases and 7 bases, with 10 bases remaining between them.

This clonotype came up a few times. V usage is TRBV24-1 and J usage is TRBJ2-5; maybe TRBD2 (5 bases). Trimming shortened V by 1 base and J by 4 bases, and 12 bases separated the two germline ends. CDR3 length: 15 amino acids. CDR1 is KGHDR, CDR2 SFDVKD, per germline. The CDR3 DNA reads TGTGCCACCAGTGATTTAAGAGGGTGTGGAGAGACCCAGTACTTC. This sequence encodes CATSDLRGCGETQYF.

This clonotype was seen repeatedly, ten times or more. The V gene is TRBV11-2, the J gene TRBJ2-3; D call uncertain. The CDR3 totals 16 residues. The germline CDR1 and CDR2 sequences are SGHAT and FQNNGV. Trimming shortened V by 1 base and J by 0 bases, and 11 bases separated the two germline ends. CDR3 region: CASSLVGSSSTDTQYF. As DNA, the CDR3 is TGTGCCAGCAGCTTAGTGGGTAGCTCCAGCACAGATACGCAGTATTTT.

This clonotype was seen repeatedly, ten times or more. The chain joins TRBV2 to TRBJ1-6, with 7 bases fitting TRBD1. The CDR3 sequence is 16 residues long. The germline V gene has CDR1 SNHLY and CDR2 FYNNEI. The junction had 7 bases not matched to a gene; V was cut back by 8 bases and J by 0 bases. CDR3 sequence: CASAQGGSSYNSPLHF. DNA for the CDR3: TGTGCCAGCGCCCAGGGGGGGAGCTCCTATAATTCACCCCTCCACTTT.

This clonotype occurred many times. The rearrangement links TRBV6-1 to TRBJ2-1, with 14 positions matching TRBD2. Trimming cost V 2 bases and J 7 bases; bases outside gene matches: 7. This CDR3 spans 17 amino acids. Germline V CDR1 and CDR2: MNHNS, SASEGT. CDR3 region: CASSEHLRLAGGNEQFF. The CDR3 DNA reads TGTGCCAGCAGTGAACATCTAAGACTAGCGGGGGGGAATGAGCAGTTCTTC.

This clonotype was seen many times. The chain joins TRBV11-2 to TRBJ2-4; D is perhaps TRBD1 (6 bases). The CDR3 extends over 13 amino acids. In germline, CDR1 is SGHAT, CDR2 FQNNGV. V dropped 5 bases and J dropped 8 bases, with 13 bases sitting between them. CDR3 region: CASSDGQMDIQYF. Here the CDR3 DNA reads TGTGCCAGCAGCGACGGACAGATGGACATTCAGTACTTC.